These 8 T cell receptor beta chains came from one sample sequenced in a study of shared clonotypes between healthy human individuals. Some clones are missing from TCRdb's copy, which holds only in-frame ones; the method was immunoSEQ multiplex PCR. The profile shows fewer than 3 million clones, 92% of them singletons. Sequencing input: naive CD4+ T cells from PBMCs. Subset of the sample: CD45RA+ positively selected. Receptors originate from a man aged 18 to 29 in good health. Some clones in this sample may be carry-over from other donors' samples.

This clone was counted once. Other DNA sequences in the same sample also yield this CDR3. J is TRBJ2-7 and V is TRBV6-5; a possible D gene is TRBD2 (6 bases). V lost 0 bases to trimming and J lost 2 bases, with 8 bases between them. In germline, CDR1 is MNHEY, CDR2 SVGAGI. The CDR3 covers 14 residues. CDR3 sequence (DNA): TGTGCCAGCAGTTACTCCGGGACTGCCTACGAGCAGTACTTC. Translation: CASSYSGTAYEQYF.

This chain links TRBV11-3 with TRBJ2-2; D is perhaps TRBD1 or TRBD2 (7 bases each). Trimming pared 10 bases from V and 6 bases from J, leaving 18 bases between. There are 14 residues in the CDR3. CDR1 SGHNT and CDR2 YENEEA come from the germline V gene. The CDR3 region has the DNA TGTGCCACCACCGGGGAGGGGGCGTCCGGGGAGCTGTTTTTT. As protein: CATTGEGASGELFF.

The chain joins TRBV5-1 to TRBJ2-3; D call uncertain. Trimming took off 1 base at V and 4 bases at J, with 7 bases between the two ends. This CDR3 is built from 13 residues. Germline-derived CDR1 and CDR2 are SGHRS and YFSETQ. As DNA, the CDR3 is TGCGCCAGCAGCTTGTACAACGCAGATACGCAGTATTTT. This codes for CASSLYNADTQYF.

The chain joins TRBV29-1 to TRBJ1-2, with D possibly TRBD1 on 6 matching bases. CDR1 is SQVTM, CDR2 ANQGSEA, per germline. This CDR3 contains 12 residues. Trimming took off 4 bases at V and 7 bases at J, with 13 bases between the two ends. CDR3 nucleotides: TGCAGCGTTGGGGCAGGGGTAGGTGGCTACACCTTC. It encodes CSVGAGVGGYTF.

The chain recombines TRBV27 with TRBJ1-2, with a weak D call TRBD1 (6 bases). Germline V gene lookup returns CDR1 MNHEY and CDR2 SMNVEV (reference sequence). The length of the CDR3 is 13 residues. Trimming stripped 5 bases from V and 7 bases from J, with 14 bases between. CDR3 sequence reads: CASSAQGNSGYTF. In DNA form, the CDR3 reads TGTGCCAGCAGTGCACAGGGTAACAGTGGCTACACCTTC.

The genes are TRBV4-2 and TRBJ2-2; D may be TRBD1 or TRBD2 (5 bases each). This CDR3 contains 16 residues. V lost 8 bases to trimming and J lost 2 bases, with 18 bases between them. Germline V gene sequence: CDR1 LGHNA, CDR2 YNFKEQ. The CDR3 region has the DNA TGTGCCAGCGGGGTCGGGGCAGAGGTCAACACCGGGGAGCTGTTTTTT. This codes for CASGVGAEVNTGELFF.

As for this clone: Different DNA sequences within this sample yield the same CDR3. This chain connects TRBV28 to TRBJ2-5; D is uncertain. V was pared by 6 bases and J by 5 bases, with 4 bases between. The CDR3 loop spans 10 amino acids. CDR1 is MDHEN, CDR2 SYDVKM, per germline. The DNA for the CDR3 is TGTGCCAGCAGGAGGGAGACCCAGTACTTC. Translated: CASRRETQYF. The full variable domain, rest sourced from reference TRBV28 and TRBJ2-5, is DVKVTQSSRYLVKRTGEKVFLECVQDMDHENMFWYRQDPGLGLRLIYFSYDVKMKEKGDIPEGYSVSREKKERFSLILESASTNQTSMYLCASRRETQYFGPGTRLLVL.

This chain links TRBV4-3 with TRBJ1-2, with D unclear. The CDR3 is 15 residues long. In germline, CDR1 is LGHNA, CDR2 YSLEER. V was shortened by 0 bases and J by 2 bases, with 10 bases between the two germline ends. DNA of the CDR3: TGCGCCAGCAGCCAAGATCCCAGTGGGAACTATGGCTACACCTTC. This codes for CASSQDPSGNYGYTF.